These 13 T cell receptor beta chains were sequenced from one sample in a study of blood T cell repertoires in COVID-19. Sequencing was performed with immunoSEQ multiplex PCR; in TCRdb, only in-frame clones are kept and a portion is missing. The repertoire includes about 330,000 clones, roughly 88% of them detected once, and about 5% sits in the top ten. The sample consisted of PBMCs or T cells enriched from blood (not recorded which). The receptor set was obtained from a man aged 25-45 years who had recovered from COVID-19.

The CDR3: CASSLGIGGSYGYTF. CDR3 coding DNA: TGCGCCAGCAGCCTCGGGATTGGGGGCAGCTATGGCTACACCTTC. This chain uses TRBV5-1 with TRBJ1-2, with D perhaps TRBD1 (6 bases). CDR1 is SGHRS, CDR2 YFSETQ, per germline. The CDR3 is 15 residues long. Trimming took off 4 bases at V and 4 bases at J, with 17 bases between the two ends.

This clone was seen only a few times. The chain recombines TRBV19 with TRBJ1-5, with D possibly TRBD1 on 6 matching bases. The CDR3 covers 15 residues. CDR1 is LNHDA and CDR2 is SQIVND in the germline V gene (reference sequence). V lost 6 bases and J lost 1, with 13 bases in between. CDR3: CASRLTGPSNQPQHF. CDR3 DNA sequence: TGTGCCAGTAGGCTAACAGGGCCCAGCAATCAGCCCCAGCATTTT.

V and J are TRBV5-4 and TRBJ1-2; the match to TRBD1 covers 10 bases. From germline, CDR1 is SGHNT and CDR2 YYREEE (reference sequence). V trimming: 4 bases; J trimming: 7 bases; junction bases outside the gene matches: 10. The CDR3 is made up of 15 amino acids. The CDR3 region has the DNA TGTGCCAGCAGCGCGCGGACAGGGGGATCGGGTGGCTACACCTTC. Encoded protein: CASSARTGGSGGYTF.

The chain is built from TRBV19 and TRBJ2-7; a weak D match, TRBD1 (6 bases). The length of the CDR3 is 15 residues. Germline assignment: CDR1 LNHDA and CDR2 SQIVND (reference sequence). Between the trimmed V and J ends, which lost 5 bases and 0 bases, there was a span of 14 bases. The CDR3 bases are TGTGCCAGTAGTTTGGCAGGGGAGTCCTCCTACGAGCAGTACTTC. It yields the protein CASSLAGESSYEQYF.

This rearrangement joins TRBV28 to TRBJ1-5, with 12 bases identical to TRBD1. There are 19 residues in the CDR3. Germline values: CDR1 MDHEN, CDR2 SYDVKM. The V and J ends lost 6 bases and 2 bases, in that order; junction bases with no gene match: 14. In DNA form, the CDR3 reads TGTGCCAGCAGCTACCGCGGGACAGGGGGCGGAGTAGGCAATCAGCCCCAGCATTTT. As protein: CASSYRGTGGGVGNQPQHF.

As concerns this clone: The same CDR3 also results from other DNA sequences found in this sample. The V gene is TRBV5-1, the J gene TRBJ2-7, with D maybe TRBD2 (5 bases). The CDR3 contains 13 residues. The ends were cut back, 1 base at V and 0 bases at J, with 5 bases in the middle. Germline V gene sequence: CDR1 SGHRS, CDR2 YFSETQ. As DNA, the CDR3 is TGCGCCAGCAGCTTGACTAGCTCCTACGAGCAGTACTTC. Translated, it gives CASSLTSSYEQYF.

This chain connects TRBV27 to TRBJ1-1; 7 bases agree with TRBD1. From germline, CDR1 is MNHEY and CDR2 SMNVEV (reference sequence). This CDR3 spans 16 amino acids. V shed 5 bases, J shed 1 base, and the junction held 10 bases outside the gene matches. In nucleotides, the CDR3 is TGTGCCAGCAGTCCTTCTACAGGGGAGAAGAACACTGAAGCTTTCTTT. Protein: CASSPSTGEKNTEAFF.

DNA of the CDR3: TGTGCCAGCAGATTAGGACACGGCTACGAGCAGTACTTC. It specifies CASRLGHGYEQYF. This chain joins TRBV3-1 (or the pseudogene TRBV3-2) and TRBJ2-7, with a weak D call TRBD1 (5 bases). V was trimmed by 6 bases and J by 3 bases, leaving 12 bases between them. The CDR3 consists of 13 residues. Germline V CDR1 and CDR2: LGHDT, YNNKEL (reference sequence).

This sequence joins TRBV6-5 and TRBJ1-1; the match to TRBD1 covers 12 bases. After removal of 0 bases from V and 5 bases from J, the junction contained 4 bases not matched to a gene. Per the germline V gene, CDR1 is MNHEY and CDR2 is SVGAGI. The CDR3 is 16 amino acids. CDR3 amino acids: CASSYSGTGGRTEAFF. The CDR3 nucleotides are TGTGCCAGCAGTTACTCCGGGACAGGGGGCCGGACTGAAGCTTTCTTT.

The CDR3 DNA reads TGCAGCGTTGGGCCCTCTTCGGGGAGCTCGACAGAGACCCAGTACTTC. It is translated as CSVGPSSGSSTETQYF. The J gene is TRBJ2-5, the V gene TRBV29-1, with D perhaps matching TRBD2 (5 bases). Germline V lookup: CDR1 SQVTM, CDR2 ANQGSEA. The CDR3 length is 16 residues. Trimming removed 4 bases from V and 4 bases from J, with 22 bases in between.

The chain joins TRBV19 to TRBJ1-5, with TRBD1 identical over 10 bases. V was clipped by 6 bases and J by 4 bases; unmatched bases: 6. CDR1 is LNHDA, CDR2 SQIVND, per germline (reference sequence). The CDR3 length is 15 residues. Here the CDR3 DNA reads TGTGCCAGTAGGGAGGGACAGGGGTCTAATCAGCCCCAGCATTTT. Its translation: CASREGQGSNQPQHF. Filled out from reference TRBV19 and TRBJ1-5, the complete variable domain reads DGGITQSPKYLFRKEGQNVTLSCEQNLNHDAMYWYRQDPGQGLRLIYYSQIVNDFQKGDIAEGYSVSREKKESFPLTVTSAQKNPTAFYLCASREGQGSNQPQHFGDGTRLSIL.

Concerning this clone itself: The junction differs from germline at one of its ends, possibly a read error. This rearrangement joins TRBV7-2 to TRBJ1-2; D is possibly TRBD1 (6 bases). CDR1 SGHTA and CDR2 FQGNSA come from the germline V gene. The CDR3 sequence is 13 residues long. CDR3 coding DNA: TGTGCCAGCAACTTAGGGGGGCGCTATGGCTACACCTTC. Protein sequence: CASNLGGRYGYTF.

The CDR3 nucleotides read TGCGCCAGCAGCTTGGGGGGACAGCCTATCCAAGAGACCCAGTACTTC. This translates into CASSLGGQPIQETQYF. The rearrangement uses TRBV5-1 and TRBJ2-5; TRBD1 matches at 7 bases. This CDR3 is 16 amino acids long. V shed 0 bases and J 1 base; nucleotides not matched to a gene: 6. From germline, CDR1 is SGHRS and CDR2 YFSETQ.